These 22 T cell receptor beta chains were sequenced from one sample in a study of blood T cell repertoires in COVID-19. Repertoires were generated with immunoSEQ multiplex PCR, while TCRdb's copy carries only in-frame clones and drops some. The top ten clones hold about 3% of a sample with roughly 230,000 clones, roughly 80% of them seen once. The sample consisted of PBMCs or T cells enriched from blood (not recorded which). The receptor source for this set is a middle-aged man who had recovered from COVID-19.

The gene calls are TRBV7-9 and TRBJ1-3; unclear D gene. Germline CDR1 is SEHNR and CDR2 is FQNEAQ (reference sequence). The CDR3 contains 15 residues. Trimming took off 6 bases at V and 2 bases at J, with 14 bases between the two ends. The CDR3: CASRRDGSPGNTIYF. The CDR3, as DNA: TGTGCCAGCAGACGAGACGGGTCTCCTGGAAACACCATATATTTT.

The chain is built from TRBV28 and TRBJ2-1; D gene uncertain. V was pared by 5 bases and J by 4 bases, with 6 bases between. This CDR3 is built from 12 residues. The germline gives CDR1 MDHEN, CDR2 SYDVKM. This CDR3 reads CASSPAYNEQFF. The CDR3 DNA reads TGTGCCAGCAGTCCCGCGTACAATGAGCAGTTCTTC.

A single count supports this clone. V usage is TRBV4-1 and J usage is TRBJ2-6; D is uncertain. The CDR3 sequence is 18 residues long. In germline, CDR1 is MGHRA, CDR2 YSYEKL. Trimming stripped 1 base from V and 0 bases from J, with 13 bases between. CDR3 residues: CASSQGAGDSSGANVLTF. CDR3 nucleotide sequence: TGCGCCAGCAGCCAAGGGGCAGGTGATAGCTCTGGGGCCAACGTCCTGACTTTC.

The chain links TRBV27 to TRBJ1-5; a possible D gene is TRBD1 (6 bases). This CDR3 is 12 amino acids long. Trimming removed 6 bases from V and 5 bases from J, with 8 bases in between. The germline CDR1 and CDR2 sequences are MNHEY and SMNVEV (reference sequence). Written as DNA, the CDR3 is TGTGCCAGCAGCACAGGGTATCAGCCCCAGCATTTT. Amino acids: CASSTGYQPQHF.

This rearrangement joins TRBV7-6 to TRBJ2-3; TRBD2 aligns across 14 bases. CDR1 SGHVS and CDR2 FNYEAQ come from the germline V gene. V gave up 2 bases and J gave up 6 bases; unmatched junction bases: 16. The length of the CDR3 is 20 residues. The CDR3 bases are TGTGCCAGCAGCTTATTTTCCCCGTCCAGACTAGCGGGGGGGCGGGATACGCAGTATTTT. This encodes CASSLFSPSRLAGGRDTQYF.

The chain couples TRBV24-1 to TRBJ1-2, with 12 bases matching TRBD1. From germline, CDR1 is KGHDR and CDR2 SFDVKD. V lost 4 bases, J lost 4 bases, and 3 bases stayed unmatched. The CDR3 extends over 15 amino acids. The chain's CDR3 is CATSDPGQGAYGYTF. CDR3 nucleotide sequence: TGTGCCACCAGTGACCCGGGACAGGGGGCCTATGGCTACACCTTC.

V is TRBV11-2 and J is TRBJ2-1; 11 bases map to TRBD2. With 5 bases clipped from V and 7 bases from J, the junction kept 16 bases outside the gene matches. Germline assignment: CDR1 SGHAT and CDR2 FQNNGV. The CDR3 extends over 18 amino acids. The CDR3 DNA reads TGTGCCAGCAGCCCGCGGGGGCTAGCGGGAGGAGGGGGGAATGAGCAGTTCTTC. This encodes CASSPRGLAGGGGNEQFF.

The V and J genes are TRBV6-5 and TRBJ1-4, with a tentative D call TRBD1 (5 bases). V was trimmed by 3 bases and J by 7 bases, leaving 15 bases between them. CDR3 length: 15 residues. The germline V gene has CDR1 MNHEY and CDR2 SVGAGI. The CDR3 DNA reads TGTGCCAGCAGTTATAGTGGGCAGGGTGGTGAAAAACTGTTTTTT. It specifies CASSYSGQGGEKLFF.

The V gene is TRBV6-5, the J gene TRBJ2-7; TRBD2 might be the D (6 bases). Germline V gene data show CDR1 as MNHEY and CDR2 as SVGAGI. This CDR3 has 15 residues. V dropped 6 bases and J dropped 5 bases, with 20 bases sitting between them. The CDR3 DNA sequence: TGTGCCAGCAGGGGGGGTAATGTCGGGGGAGACGAGCAGTACTTC. Amino acids: CASRGGNVGGDEQYF.

The chain has TRBV5-1 and TRBJ2-3; the match to TRBD2 covers 10 bases. The CDR3 sequence is 19 residues long. CDR1 is SGHRS, CDR2 YFSETQ, per germline. The trim removed 4 bases at V and 1 base at J, leaving 15 bases unmatched. The CDR3: CASSRSVASGGHGTDTQYF. CDR3 coding DNA: TGCGCCAGCAGCCGTTCGGTCGCTAGCGGGGGCCATGGCACAGATACGCAGTATTTT.

This rearrangement joins TRBV4-2 to TRBJ2-1; 13 bases are shared with TRBD2. Per germline, CDR1 LGHNA and CDR2 YNFKEQ. V was pared by 0 bases and J by 10 bases, with 12 bases of the junction left unmatched. This CDR3 is 18 amino acids long. The CDR3 bases are TGTGCCAGCAGCCAAGATTGGGGTACTAGCGGGAGGGCCGAGGAGCAGTTCTTC. It codes for CASSQDWGTSGRAEEQFF.

V and J are TRBV28 and TRBJ2-7; D perhaps matches TRBD1 (6 bases). Per the germline V gene, CDR1 is MDHEN and CDR2 is SYDVKM. The CDR3 is made up of 14 amino acids. V was trimmed by 4 bases and J by 2 bases, leaving 12 bases between them. CDR3 in DNA: TGTGCCAGCAGTTCGGGACACCGAACCTACGAGCAGTACTTC. Protein: CASSSGHRTYEQYF.

J is TRBJ1-2 and V is TRBV12-3 or TRBV12-4, with 7 bases lining up with TRBD1. The CDR3 is 11 amino acids. V lost 1 base and J lost 13; bases outside the gene matches: 3. For the CDR3, the DNA is TGTGCCAGCAGTTTAGGGGACAGCCGCACCTTC. This gives the protein CASSLGDSRTF.

V gene TRBV3-1 (or the pseudogene TRBV3-2) combines with J gene TRBJ1-4; D is unclear. Trimming cost V 0 bases and J 8 bases, with 13 bases left between them. Germline V gene sequence: CDR1 LGHDT, CDR2 YNNKEL (reference sequence). This CDR3 has 15 amino acids. The CDR3 DNA reads TGTGCCAGCAGCCAAGAGGGGAGGGTAAGCGAAAAACTGTTTTTT. The encoded protein is CASSQEGRVSEKLFF.

This clone was seen a few times. The chain carries TRBV13 and TRBJ1-2; 10 nucleotides agree with TRBD1. Germline CDR1 and CDR2: PRHDT and FYEKMQ (reference sequence). J lost 0 bases, V lost 5 bases, and 12 bases had no gene match. This CDR3 is 18 amino acids long. For the CDR3, the DNA is TGTGCCAGCAGCCAGTCCCTACGGGACAGGGGATCTAACTATGGCTACACCTTC. Its protein product is CASSQSLRDRGSNYGYTF.

The J gene is TRBJ1-1, the V gene TRBV6-5, with 7 bases aligning to TRBD1. The length of the CDR3 is 15 residues. In germline, CDR1 is MNHEY, CDR2 SVGAGI. V was pared by 6 bases and J by 4 bases, with 11 bases of the junction left unmatched. The CDR3 DNA follows: TGTGCCAGCAGCCCGGGGACAGAACGTGGCACTGAAGCTTTCTTT. Amino acid sequence: CASSPGTERGTEAFF.

V gene TRBV6-1 combines with J gene TRBJ2-1; 7 bases fit TRBD2. V gave up 4 bases and J gave up 4 bases; unmatched junction bases: 10. This CDR3 region has 16 residues. Germline V CDR1 and CDR2: MNHNS, SASEGT. CDR3 in amino acids: CASSGWLGGGYNEQFF. As DNA, the CDR3 is TGTGCCAGCAGTGGTTGGTTGGGGGGGGGTTACAATGAGCAGTTCTTC.

This clone was counted many times. The gene calls are TRBV9 and TRBJ2-1; the match to TRBD2 covers 12 bases. Germline values: CDR1 SGDLS, CDR2 YYNGEE. V gave up 2 bases and J gave up 7 bases; unmatched junction bases: 4. This CDR3 comprises 15 residues. CDR3 loop: CASSVRTSGINEQFF. The CDR3 nucleotides are TGTGCCAGCAGCGTCCGGACTAGCGGGATTAATGAGCAGTTCTTC. Looking up the rest from reference TRBV9 and TRBJ2-1 gives the full variable domain: DSGVTQTPKHLITATGQRVTLRCSPRSGDLSVYWYQQSLDQGLQFLIQYYNGEERAKGNILERFSAQQFPDLHSELNLSSLELGDSALYFCASSVRTSGINEQFFGPGTRLTVL.

The V call is TRBV14, the J call TRBJ1-6; no definite D call. Germline V gene data show CDR1 as SGHDN and CDR2 as FVKESK. V was trimmed by 5 bases and J by 1 base, leaving 9 bases between them. This CDR3 is 15 amino acids long. CDR3 amino acids: CASSTRGSYNSPLHF. CDR3 bases: TGTGCCAGCAGCACCCGGGGTTCCTATAATTCACCCCTCCACTTT.

The rearrangement uses TRBV24-1 and TRBJ2-5; TRBD2 matches 10 bases. Germline V CDR1 and CDR2: KGHDR, SFDVKD. The CDR3 sequence is 17 residues long. Germline trimming cut 3 bases from V and 5 bases from J; bases unmatched to any gene: 11. The CDR3 loop is CATSDPRLAGVRETQYF. The CDR3 DNA reads as TGTGCCACCAGTGATCCTCGGCTAGCGGGAGTTAGGGAGACCCAGTACTTC.

This rearrangement joins TRBV7-9 to TRBJ2-1; TRBD2 aligns across 12 bases. V lost 8 bases, J lost 9 bases, and 11 bases stayed unmatched. The germline V gene has CDR1 SEHNR and CDR2 FQNEAQ (reference sequence). The CDR3 sequence is 15 residues long. The CDR3 sequence is CASGHTSGGIGEQFF. CDR3 nucleotides: TGTGCCAGCGGACATACTAGCGGGGGGATCGGTGAGCAGTTCTTC.

The chain's CDR3 is CASRHRDRRNQPQHF. CDR3 in DNA: TGTGCCAGCAGGCACCGGGACAGGCGGAATCAGCCCCAGCATTTT. V usage is TRBV2 and J usage is TRBJ1-5; 8 nucleotides match TRBD1. Per the germline V gene, CDR1 is SNHLY and CDR2 is FYNNEI. V dropped 6 bases and J dropped 4; count of bases not matched to a gene: 8. The CDR3 is 15 amino acids.